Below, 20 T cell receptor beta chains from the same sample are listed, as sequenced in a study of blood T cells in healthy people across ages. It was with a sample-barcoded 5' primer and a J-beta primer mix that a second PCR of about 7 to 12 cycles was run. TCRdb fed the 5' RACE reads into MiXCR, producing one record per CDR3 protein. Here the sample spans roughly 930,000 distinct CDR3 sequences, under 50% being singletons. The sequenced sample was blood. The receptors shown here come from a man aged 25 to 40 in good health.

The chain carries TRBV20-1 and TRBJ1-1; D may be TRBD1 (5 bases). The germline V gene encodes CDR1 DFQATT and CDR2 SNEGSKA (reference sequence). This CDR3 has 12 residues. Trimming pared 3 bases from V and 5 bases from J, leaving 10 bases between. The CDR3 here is CSASSGGTEAFF. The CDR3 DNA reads TGCAGTGCTAGCAGCGGGGGGACTGAAGCTTTCTTT.

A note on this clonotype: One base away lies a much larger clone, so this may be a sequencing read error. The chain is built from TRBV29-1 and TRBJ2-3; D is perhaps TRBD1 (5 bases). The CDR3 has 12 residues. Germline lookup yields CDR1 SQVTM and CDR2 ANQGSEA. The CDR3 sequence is CSVEASTGTQYF. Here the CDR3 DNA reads TGCAGCGTTGAAGCTTCCACAGGTACGCAGTATTTT.

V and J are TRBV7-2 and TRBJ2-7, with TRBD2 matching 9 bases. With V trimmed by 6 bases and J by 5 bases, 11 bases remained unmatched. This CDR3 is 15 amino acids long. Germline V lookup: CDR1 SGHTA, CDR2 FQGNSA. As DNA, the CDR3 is TGTGCCAGCAGAAAAAGGACTAGCGAGGGGGACGAGCAGTACTTC. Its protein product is CASRKRTSEGDEQYF.

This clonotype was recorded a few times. CDR3: CASSLVQGEYEQYF. The CDR3, as DNA: TGTGCCAGCAGCTTAGTACAGGGGGAATACGAGCAGTACTTC. The V gene is TRBV13, the J gene TRBJ2-5; 8 bases map to TRBD1. The end of the DNA is better explained by TRBJ2-7, so the J call may be wrong. The CDR3 sequence is 14 residues long. The germline V gene encodes CDR1 PRHDT and CDR2 FYEKMQ (reference sequence).

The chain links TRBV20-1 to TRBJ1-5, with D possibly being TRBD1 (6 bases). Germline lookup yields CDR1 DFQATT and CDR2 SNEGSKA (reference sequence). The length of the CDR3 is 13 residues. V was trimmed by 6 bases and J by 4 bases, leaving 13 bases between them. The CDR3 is CSAEKGGNQPQHF. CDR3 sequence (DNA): TGCAGTGCCGAGAAGGGGGGGAATCAGCCCCAGCATTTT.

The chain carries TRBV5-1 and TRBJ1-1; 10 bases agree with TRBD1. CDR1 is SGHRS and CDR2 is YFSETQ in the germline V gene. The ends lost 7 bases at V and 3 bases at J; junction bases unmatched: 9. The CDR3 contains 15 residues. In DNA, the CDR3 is TGCGCCAGCCGAAGACTCGGACAGGGGGACACTGAAGCTTTCTTT. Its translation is CASRRLGQGDTEAFF.

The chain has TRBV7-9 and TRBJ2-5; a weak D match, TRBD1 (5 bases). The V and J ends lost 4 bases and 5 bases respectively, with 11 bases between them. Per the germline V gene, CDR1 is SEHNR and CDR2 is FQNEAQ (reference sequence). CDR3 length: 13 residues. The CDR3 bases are TGTGCCAGCAGCTCCATGAAGGGGGAGACCCAGTACTTC. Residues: CASSSMKGETQYF.

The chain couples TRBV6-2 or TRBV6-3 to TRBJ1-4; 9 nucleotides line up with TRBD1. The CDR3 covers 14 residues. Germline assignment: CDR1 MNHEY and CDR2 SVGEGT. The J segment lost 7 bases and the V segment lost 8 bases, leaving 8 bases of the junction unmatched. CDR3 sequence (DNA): TGTGCCAGCCTCCGGGACAGGGTCGGTGAAAAACTGTTTTTT. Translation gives CASLRDRVGEKLFF.

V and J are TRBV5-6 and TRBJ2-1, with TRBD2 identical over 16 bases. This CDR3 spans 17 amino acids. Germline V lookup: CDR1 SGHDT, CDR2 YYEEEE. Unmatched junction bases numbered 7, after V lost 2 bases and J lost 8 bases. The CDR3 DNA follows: TGTGCCAGCAGCTTCGCGGGACTAGCGGGGGGGCCGCATGAGCAGTTCTTC. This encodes CASSFAGLAGGPHEQFF.

CDR3 amino acids: CASSSPARSYNEQFF. The CDR3 DNA follows: TGTGCCAGCAGTTCCCCGGCCAGGTCCTACAATGAGCAGTTCTTC. The genes are TRBV12-3 or TRBV12-4 and TRBJ2-1, with D unresolved. This CDR3 has 15 amino acids. V was trimmed by 4 bases and J by 1 base, leaving 11 bases between them.

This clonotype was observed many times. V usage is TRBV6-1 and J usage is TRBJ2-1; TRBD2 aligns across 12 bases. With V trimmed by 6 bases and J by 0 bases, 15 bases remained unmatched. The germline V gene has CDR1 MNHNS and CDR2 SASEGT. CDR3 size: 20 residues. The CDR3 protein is CASSKLAGGILISSYNEQFF. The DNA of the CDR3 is TGTGCCAGCAGCAAACTAGCGGGGGGTATTCTTATTAGCTCCTACAATGAGCAGTTCTTC.

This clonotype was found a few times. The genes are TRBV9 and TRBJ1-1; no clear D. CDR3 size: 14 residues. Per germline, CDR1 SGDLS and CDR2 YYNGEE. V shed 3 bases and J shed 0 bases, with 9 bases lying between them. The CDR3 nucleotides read TGTGCCAGCAGCGCCGACCTTGTGAACACTGAAGCTTTCTTT. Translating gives CASSADLVNTEAFF.

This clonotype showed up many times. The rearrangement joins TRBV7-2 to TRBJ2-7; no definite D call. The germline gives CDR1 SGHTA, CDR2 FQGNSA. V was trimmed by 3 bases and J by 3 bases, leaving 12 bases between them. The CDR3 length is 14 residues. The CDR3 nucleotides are TGTGCCAGCAGCTTTGGGGAATCCGGCTACGAGCAGTACTTC. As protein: CASSFGESGYEQYF. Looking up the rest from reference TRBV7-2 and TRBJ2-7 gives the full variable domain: GAGVSQSPSNKVTEKGKDVELRCDPISGHTALYWYRQSLGQGLEFLIYFQGNSAPDKSGLPSDRFSAERTGGSVSTLTIQRTQQEDSAVYLCASSFGESGYEQYFGPGTRLTVT.

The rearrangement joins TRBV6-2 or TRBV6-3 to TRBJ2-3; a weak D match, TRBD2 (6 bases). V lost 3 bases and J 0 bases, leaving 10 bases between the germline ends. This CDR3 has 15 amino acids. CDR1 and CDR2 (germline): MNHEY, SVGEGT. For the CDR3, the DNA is TGTGCCAGCAGTTATCGGAGGGGAAGCACAGATACGCAGTATTTT. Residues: CASSYRRGSTDTQYF.

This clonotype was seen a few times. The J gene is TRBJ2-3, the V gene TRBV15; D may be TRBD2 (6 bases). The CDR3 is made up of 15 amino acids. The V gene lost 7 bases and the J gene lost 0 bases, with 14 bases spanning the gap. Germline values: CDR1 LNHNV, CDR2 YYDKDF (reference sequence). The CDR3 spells CATTLRRGSTDTQYF. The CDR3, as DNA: TGTGCCACCACACTCCGGAGGGGTAGCACAGATACGCAGTATTTT.

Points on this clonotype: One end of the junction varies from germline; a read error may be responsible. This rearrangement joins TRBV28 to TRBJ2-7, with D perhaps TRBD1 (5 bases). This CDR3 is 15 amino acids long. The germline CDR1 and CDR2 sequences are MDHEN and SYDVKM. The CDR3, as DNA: TGTACCAGCAGTTTACCGGGCCAGGGTGTCGACGAGCAGTACTTC. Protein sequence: CTSSLPGQGVDEQYF.

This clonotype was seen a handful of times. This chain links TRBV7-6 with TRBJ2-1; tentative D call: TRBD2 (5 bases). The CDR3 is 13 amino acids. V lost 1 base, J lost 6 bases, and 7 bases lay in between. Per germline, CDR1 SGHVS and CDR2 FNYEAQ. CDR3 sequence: CASSLGRVNEQFF. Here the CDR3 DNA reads TGTGCCAGCAGCTTAGGGCGGGTCAATGAGCAGTTCTTC.

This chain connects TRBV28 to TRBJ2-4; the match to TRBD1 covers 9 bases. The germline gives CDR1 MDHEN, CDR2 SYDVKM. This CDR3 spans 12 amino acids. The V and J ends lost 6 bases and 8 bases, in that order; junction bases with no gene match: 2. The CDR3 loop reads CASRGQGHIQYF. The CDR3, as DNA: TGTGCCAGCAGGGGACAGGGACACATTCAGTACTTC.

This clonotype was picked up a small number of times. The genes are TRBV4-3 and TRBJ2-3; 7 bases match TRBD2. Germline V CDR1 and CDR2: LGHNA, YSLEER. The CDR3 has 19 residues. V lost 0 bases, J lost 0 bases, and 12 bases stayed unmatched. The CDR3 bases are TGCGCCAGCAGCCAAGAAAGGGCTAGCGGCCTAAAAAGCACAGATACGCAGTATTTT. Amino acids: CASSQERASGLKSTDTQYF.

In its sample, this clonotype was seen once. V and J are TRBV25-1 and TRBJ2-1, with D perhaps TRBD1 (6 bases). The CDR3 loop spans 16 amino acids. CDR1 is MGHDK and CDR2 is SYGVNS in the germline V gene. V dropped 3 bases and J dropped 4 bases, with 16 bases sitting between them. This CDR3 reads CASSDWRGTTYNEQFF. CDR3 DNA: TGTGCCAGCAGTGATTGGCGAGGGACAACTTACAATGAGCAGTTCTTC.